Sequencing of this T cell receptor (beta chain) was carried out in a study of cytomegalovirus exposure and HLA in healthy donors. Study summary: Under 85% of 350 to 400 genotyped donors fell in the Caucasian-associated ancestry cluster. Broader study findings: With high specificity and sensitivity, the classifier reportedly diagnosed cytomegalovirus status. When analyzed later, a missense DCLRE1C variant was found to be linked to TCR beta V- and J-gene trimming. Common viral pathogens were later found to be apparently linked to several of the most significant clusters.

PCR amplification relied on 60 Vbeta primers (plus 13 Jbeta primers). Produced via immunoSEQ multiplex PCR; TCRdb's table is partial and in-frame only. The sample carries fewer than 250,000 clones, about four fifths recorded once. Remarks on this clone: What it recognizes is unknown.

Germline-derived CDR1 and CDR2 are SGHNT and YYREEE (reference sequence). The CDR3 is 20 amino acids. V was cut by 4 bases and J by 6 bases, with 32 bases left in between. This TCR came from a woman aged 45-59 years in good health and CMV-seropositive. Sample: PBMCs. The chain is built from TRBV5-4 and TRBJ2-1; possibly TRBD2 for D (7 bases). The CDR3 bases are TGTGCCAGCAGCCCTCCGGACCTAGCCCGAGGGGGGGAACGGGCCAATGAGCAGTTCTTC. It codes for CASSPPDLARGGERANEQFF.